These 17 T cell receptor beta chains originate from one sample sequenced in a study of cytomegalovirus exposure and HLA in healthy donors. Sequencing used immunoSEQ multiplex PCR; TCRdb keeps in-frame clones, though not all of them. This table holds tens of thousands of clones, approximately 95% found once. Sequenced input: PBMCs. Receptors originate from a young woman in good health and CMV-seronegative.

The genes are TRBV7-9 and TRBJ1-4; 8 bases are a match to TRBD1. CDR3 length equals 17 residues. Germline assignment: CDR1 SEHNR and CDR2 FQNEAQ (reference sequence). V was pared by 1 base and J by 7 bases, with 11 bases of the junction left unmatched. In nucleotides, the CDR3 is TGTGCCAGCAGCTTAGTTATGGGTGGCAGGGGGCTTGAAAAACTGTTTTTT. Translation gives CASSLVMGGRGLEKLFF.

This chain connects TRBV14 to TRBJ2-1, with 7 positions matching TRBD2. Losses at the gene ends were 3 bases for V and 4 bases for J; bases not matched to a gene: 12. Per the germline V gene, CDR1 is SGHDN and CDR2 is FVKESK. CDR3 size: 17 residues. The CDR3 sequence is CASSHLQVWREYNEQFF. CDR3 DNA sequence: TGTGCCAGCAGCCATTTACAGGTCTGGCGGGAGTACAATGAGCAGTTCTTC.

This chain uses TRBV4-2 with TRBJ1-3, with 9 bases that match TRBD1. After removal of 3 bases from V and 3 bases from J, the junction contained 9 bases not matched to a gene. CDR1 LGHNA and CDR2 YNFKEQ come from the germline V gene. The CDR3 is made up of 17 amino acids. The CDR3 reads CASSQLGQGISGNTIYF. CDR3 nucleotide sequence: TGTGCCAGCAGCCAGCTGGGACAGGGAATAAGTGGAAACACCATATATTTT.

The chain is built from TRBV30 and TRBJ2-1; D gene unclear. The CDR3 loop spans 11 amino acids. The germline V gene has CDR1 GTSNPN and CDR2 SVGIG (reference sequence). Trimming removed 2 bases from V and 8 bases from J, with 7 bases in between. CDR3 nucleotides: TGTGCCTGGAGTCCGGTGGATGAGCAGTTCTTC. Its protein is CAWSPVDEQFF. Together with reference TRBV30 and TRBJ2-1, the CDR3 gives the full variable domain: SQTIHQWPATLVQPVGSPLSLECTVEGTSNPNLYWYRQAAGRGLQLLFYSVGIGQISSEVPQNLSASRPQDRQFILSSKKLLLSDSGFYLCAWSPVDEQFFGPGTRLTVL.

J is TRBJ1-4 and V is TRBV5-5; tentative D call: TRBD1 (5 bases). Trimming shortened V by 3 bases and J by 8 bases, and 14 bases separated the two germline ends. This CDR3 is built from 14 residues. Per germline, CDR1 SGHKS and CDR2 YYEKEE (reference sequence). The CDR3 coding sequence is TGTGCCAGCAGCTGGAGGGGAGGGAGCGAAAAACTGTTTTTT. Amino acids: CASSWRGGSEKLFF.

V and J are TRBV11-2 and TRBJ2-2; 8 nucleotides match TRBD1. Germline CDR1 SGHAT, CDR2 FQNNGV. V shed 8 bases and J 3 bases; nucleotides not matched to a gene: 5. The CDR3 has 14 amino acids. CDR3 nucleotide sequence: TGTGCCAGCCGGGTACAGGGGGACACCGGGGAGCTGTTTTTT. Protein sequence: CASRVQGDTGELFF. Full variable domain (rest looked up from reference TRBV11-2 and TRBJ2-2): EAGVAQSPRYKIIEKRQSVAFWCNPISGHATLYWYQQILGQGPKLLIQFQNNGVVDDSQLPKDRFSAERLKGVDSTLKIQPAKLEDSAVYLCASRVQGDTGELFFGEGSRLTVL.

This chain joins TRBV5-1 and TRBJ1-2, with 7 bases aligning to TRBD1. This CDR3 region has 18 residues. Germline trimming cut 3 bases from V and 4 bases from J; bases unmatched to any gene: 18. Looked up from germline, CDR1 is SGHRS and CDR2 is YFSETQ. CDR3 in DNA: TGCGCCAGCAGCTCCCCCGTACAGGGGACAGATCAAGCCTATGGCTACACCTTC. Its translation is CASSSPVQGTDQAYGYTF.

V gene TRBV5-1 combines with J gene TRBJ2-2; 12 nucleotides align to TRBD2. With V trimmed by 5 bases and J by 5 bases, 7 bases remained unmatched. This CDR3 has 16 residues. Looked up from germline, CDR1 is SGHRS and CDR2 is YFSETQ. CDR3 DNA: TGCGCCAGCAGTGAATCTAGCGGGAGGGAGACCGGGGAGCTGTTTTTT. It codes for CASSESSGRETGELFF.

The rearrangement links TRBV29-1 to TRBJ2-7, with TRBD2 matching over 7 bases. V dropped 2 bases and J dropped 0; count of bases not matched to a gene: 4. The CDR3 is 14 residues long. Germline CDR1 and CDR2: SQVTM and ANQGSEA. The CDR3 DNA reads TGCAGCGTTGAACTAGCGGACGGCTCCTACGAGCAGTACGTC. Translation gives CSVELADGSYEQYV.

The J gene is TRBJ1-5, the V gene TRBV6-1, with D uncertain. Trimming removed 4 bases at V and 2 bases at J, with 6 bases between. The CDR3 is 13 residues long. Germline values: CDR1 MNHNS, CDR2 SASEGT. Here the CDR3 DNA reads TGTGCCAGCAGTGTAACGGGCAATCAGCCCCAGCATTTT. Translated, it gives CASSVTGNQPQHF.

CDR3 amino acids: CASSSGRNGPGRVSDTQYF. The CDR3 DNA follows: TGTGCCAGCAGCTCGGGGCGGAATGGACCCGGGAGGGTTTCAGATACGCAGTATTTT. V usage is TRBV5-4 and J usage is TRBJ2-3; 8 bases fit TRBD2. Germline-derived CDR1 and CDR2 are SGHNT and YYREEE (reference sequence). The length of the CDR3 is 19 residues. The trim removed 3 bases at V and 4 bases at J, leaving 19 bases unmatched. The whole variable domain, filled in from reference TRBV5-4 and TRBJ2-3, reads ETGVTQSPTHLIKTRGQQVTLRCSSQSGHNTVSWYQQALGQGPQFIFQYYREEENGRGNFPPRFSGLQFPNYSSELNVNALELDDSALYLCASSSGRNGPGRVSDTQYFGPGTRLTVL.

The J gene is TRBJ1-3, the V gene TRBV30; 7 positions match TRBD1. With V trimmed by 0 bases and J by 1 base, 6 bases remained unmatched. Germline V gives CDR1 GTSNPN, CDR2 SVGIG (reference sequence). The CDR3 extends over 16 amino acids. CDR3 region: CAWSVETGHSGNTIYF. The CDR3 DNA is TGTGCCTGGAGTGTAGAGACAGGGCATTCTGGAAACACCATATATTTT.

The chain carries TRBV11-2 and TRBJ2-7; TRBD1 matches 7 bases. Looked up from germline, CDR1 is SGHAT and CDR2 is FQNNGV. V dropped 1 base and J dropped 6; count of bases not matched to a gene: 0. The CDR3 totals 12 residues. CDR3 loop: CASSLGQGEQYF. The CDR3 region has the DNA TGTGCCAGCAGCTTAGGACAGGGCGAGCAGTACTTC.

The chain carries TRBV5-4 and TRBJ2-1; 7 bases align to TRBD2. This CDR3 contains 11 residues. Losses at the gene ends were 3 bases for V and 10 bases for J; bases not matched to a gene: 1. In germline, CDR1 is SGHNT, CDR2 YYREEE (reference sequence). CDR3: CASSWGGEQFF. DNA of the CDR3: TGTGCCAGCAGCTGGGGGGGAGAGCAGTTCTTC.

The V call is TRBV13, the J call TRBJ2-3; tentative D call: TRBD2 (7 bases). This CDR3 has 18 residues. Germline CDR1 PRHDT, CDR2 FYEKMQ (reference sequence). Trimming took off 3 bases at V and 0 bases at J, with 19 bases between the two ends. The CDR3 protein is CASSFWIGGRPSTDTQYF. The CDR3 bases are TGTGCCAGCAGCTTCTGGATCGGGGGGCGCCCGAGCACAGATACGCAGTATTTT.

The V gene is TRBV2, the J gene TRBJ1-3, with D maybe TRBD1 (6 bases). The germline V gene has CDR1 SNHLY and CDR2 FYNNEI. The CDR3 spans 17 residues. V gave up 6 bases and J gave up 0 bases, with 18 bases separating them. CDR3 in amino acids: CASRGPQGLSSGNTIYF. The DNA of the CDR3 is TGTGCCAGCAGGGGGCCACAGGGCCTTTCCTCTGGAAACACCATATATTTT.

This clone has only one observation. DNA for the CDR3: TGTGCCAGCAGCCCCCAGTTTTCTGGAAACACCATATATTTT. As protein: CASSPQFSGNTIYF. This chain joins TRBV7-2 and TRBJ1-3; D is unclear. The germline V gene encodes CDR1 SGHTA and CDR2 FQGNSA. The CDR3 has 14 residues. Trimming removed 5 bases from V and 1 base from J, with 9 bases in between.